This note documents a single TCR beta chain sequence. No antigen is known for it. This entry comes from a study of OX40 agonist ivuxolimab in advanced cancers. Study as a whole: Patients received ivuxolimab, an agonistic anti-OX40 (CD134) antibody.

Profiling relied on immunoSEQ multiplex PCR, and the TCRdb table lists in-frame clones only, not all of them. The sample comprises approximately 62,000 clones, roughly 86% of which are singletons, and roughly 5% rests with the top ten. Germline V gives CDR1 LNHDA, CDR2 SQIVND (reference sequence). The germline V and J ends were trimmed by 10 bases and 4 bases, with 16 bases remaining between them. There are 13 residues in the CDR3. Findings of the study overall: The expanded peripheral T cells' antigen specificity was not determined. Individuals who were partial responders at 0.1-3.0 mg/kg had clonal expansion that ranked among the lowest.

The clonotype was recovered from an adult with an advanced solid tumor such as melanoma, head and neck, liver or kidney cancer. This chain connects TRBV19 to TRBJ1-1; D possibly corresponds to TRBD1 (6 bases). This specimen was CD4+ or CD8+ T cells sorted from blood, taken in a trial of the OX40 agonist ivuxolimab. CDR3 region: CATKRGAVTEAFF. The CDR3 DNA follows: TGTGCCACCAAGAGGGGGGCTGTCACTGAAGCTTTCTTT.